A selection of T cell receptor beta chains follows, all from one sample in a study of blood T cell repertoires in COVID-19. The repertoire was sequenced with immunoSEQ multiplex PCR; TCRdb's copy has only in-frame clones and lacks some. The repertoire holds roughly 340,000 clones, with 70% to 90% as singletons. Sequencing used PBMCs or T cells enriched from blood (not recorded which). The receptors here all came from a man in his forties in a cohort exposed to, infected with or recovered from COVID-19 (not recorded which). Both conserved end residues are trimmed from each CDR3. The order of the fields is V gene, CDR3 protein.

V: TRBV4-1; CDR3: ASSQAQGTHTEAF
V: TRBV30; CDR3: AWSPRVDGYT
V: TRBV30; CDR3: AWSVRDRRDNQPQH
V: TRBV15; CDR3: ATSADSYEQY
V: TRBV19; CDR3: ASSPNQGGNTIY
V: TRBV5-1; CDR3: ASSLADRVDIQY
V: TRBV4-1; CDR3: ASSQGRGLNTGELF
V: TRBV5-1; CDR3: ASSPGHGYEQY
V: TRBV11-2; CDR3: ASSLGPGVGETQY
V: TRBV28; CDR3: ASSSTGEAF
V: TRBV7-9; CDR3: ASGSRIEQY
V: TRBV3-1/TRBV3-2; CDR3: ASSRQGEETQY
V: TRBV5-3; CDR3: ARSCRVSHEQY
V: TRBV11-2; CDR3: ASSRGGAGDYEQY
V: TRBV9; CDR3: ASSRIRDKNTGELF
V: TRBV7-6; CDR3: ASSLSDINQPQH
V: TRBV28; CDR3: ASSRALTYEQY
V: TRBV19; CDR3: ASSIDSRVGNTIY